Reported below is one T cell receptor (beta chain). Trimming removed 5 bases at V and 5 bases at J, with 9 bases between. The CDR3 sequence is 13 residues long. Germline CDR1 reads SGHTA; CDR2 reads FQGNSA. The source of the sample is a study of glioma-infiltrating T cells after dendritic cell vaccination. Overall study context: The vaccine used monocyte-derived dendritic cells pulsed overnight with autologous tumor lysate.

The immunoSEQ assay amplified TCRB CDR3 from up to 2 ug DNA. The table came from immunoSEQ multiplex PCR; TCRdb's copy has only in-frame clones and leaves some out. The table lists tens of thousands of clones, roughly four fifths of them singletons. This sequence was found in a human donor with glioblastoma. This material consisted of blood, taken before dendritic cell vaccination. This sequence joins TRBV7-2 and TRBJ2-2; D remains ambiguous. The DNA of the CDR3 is TGTGCCAGCAGCCCCCAAGCAACCGGGGAGCTGTTTTTT. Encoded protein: CASSPQATGELFF.